Following are 25 T cell receptor beta chains from one sample sequenced in a study of blood T cell repertoires in COVID-19. Measured with immunoSEQ multiplex PCR; TCRdb has only the in-frame clones, and not every one. The sample consists of about 42,000 clones, around nine tenths of them appearing once. Sequenced input: peripheral blood. These receptor sequences come from a human donor in a cohort sampled during active COVID-19.

This clone was recorded a few times. The rearrangement uses TRBV6-2 or TRBV6-3 and TRBJ2-5, with D possibly being TRBD2 (5 bases). This CDR3 spans 15 amino acids. The V and J ends lost 1 base and 6 bases respectively, with 15 bases between them. Germline V gene lookup returns CDR1 MNHEY and CDR2 SVGEGT. The CDR3 protein is CASSYFELVGQTQYF. The CDR3 coding sequence is TGTGCCAGCAGTTACTTCGAACTAGTAGGGCAGACCCAGTACTTC.

This rearrangement joins TRBV7-2 to TRBJ1-5; D uncertain. There are 12 residues in the CDR3. V was clipped by 3 bases and J by 4 bases, with 4 bases between them. Per germline, CDR1 SGHTA and CDR2 FQGNSA. The CDR3 is CASSFLNQPQHF. The DNA for the CDR3 is TGTGCCAGCAGCTTTTTAAATCAGCCCCAGCATTTT.

CDR3 in amino acids: CASRPGQPNTEAFF. The CDR3 DNA follows: TGTGCCAGCAGGCCGGGACAGCCTAACACTGAAGCTTTCTTT. V usage is TRBV6-5 and J usage is TRBJ1-1; TRBD1 agrees at 7 bases. CDR3 size: 14 residues. The V and J ends lost 6 bases and 2 bases, in that order; junction bases with no gene match: 6. From germline, CDR1 is MNHEY and CDR2 SVGAGI.

V is TRBV12-3 or TRBV12-4 and J is TRBJ1-5; no definite D call. The CDR3 totals 12 residues. Trimming removed 11 bases at V and 2 bases at J, with 10 bases between. The CDR3 nucleotides are TGTGCCTCGGCAGGTCGCAATCAGCCCCAGCATTTT. Amino acid sequence: CASAGRNQPQHF.

The chain is built from TRBV7-8 and TRBJ1-1; D not certain. From germline, CDR1 is SGHVS and CDR2 FQNEAQ. This CDR3 contains 13 residues. Trimming stripped 5 bases from V and 6 bases from J, with 13 bases between. The CDR3 sequence: CASSRLSRAEAFF. The CDR3 DNA is TGTGCCAGCAGCCGGTTGAGTCGGGCTGAAGCTTTCTTT.

The V gene is TRBV5-8, the J gene TRBJ1-1; tentatively, D is TRBD1 (5 bases). This CDR3 region has 14 residues. Trimming took off 9 bases at V and 3 bases at J, with 18 bases between the two ends. Germline-derived CDR1 and CDR2 are SGHTS and YDEGEE. This chain's CDR3 is CAIRGRGVDTEAFF. For the CDR3, the DNA is TGTGCCATTCGTGGGAGGGGCGTTGACACTGAAGCTTTCTTT.

The gene calls are TRBV11-2 and TRBJ1-6; the D gene is possibly TRBD1 (6 bases). The CDR3 consists of 14 residues. Deletions cut 5 bases from V and 10 bases from J, with 15 bases between. From germline, CDR1 is SGHAT and CDR2 FQNNGV. CDR3: CASSENRVSSPLHF. The DNA for the CDR3 is TGTGCCAGCAGCGAGAACAGGGTTAGCTCACCCCTCCACTTT.

The chain combines TRBV5-5 with TRBJ1-1, with 7 bases aligning to TRBD1. CDR3 length: 15 amino acids. V dropped 1 base and J dropped 2; count of bases not matched to a gene: 5. Germline assignment: CDR1 SGHKS and CDR2 YYEKEE (reference sequence). The CDR3 is CASSLYRGRNTEAFF. The CDR3, as DNA: TGTGCCAGCAGCTTGTATAGGGGGCGCAACACTGAAGCTTTCTTT.

This chain links TRBV27 with TRBJ1-5; D gene ambiguous. Trimming pared 6 bases from V and 2 bases from J, leaving 8 bases between. Germline loops: CDR1 MNHEY, CDR2 SMNVEV (reference sequence). CDR3 size: 13 residues. The CDR3 protein is CASRSSGNQPQHF. The CDR3 nucleotides are TGTGCCAGCAGGAGTTCGGGCAATCAGCCCCAGCATTTT.

V usage is TRBV7-9 and J usage is TRBJ1-2; TRBD1 matches 7 bases. The CDR3 spans 16 residues. CDR1 is SEHNR and CDR2 is FQNEAQ in the germline V gene (reference sequence). The trim removed 4 bases at V and 1 base at J, leaving 9 bases unmatched. The CDR3 protein is CASSSRTGQLNYGYTF. For the CDR3, the DNA is TGTGCCAGCAGCTCACGGACAGGACAGCTTAACTATGGCTACACCTTC.

This clone occurred a few times. The rearrangement uses TRBV4-1 and TRBJ2-7, with TRBD2 as a possible D gene (6 bases). Per germline, CDR1 MGHRA and CDR2 YSYEKL. The CDR3 runs 16 residues. Deletions cut 0 bases from V and 6 bases from J, with 18 bases between. The CDR3 here is CASSQDGDSPRREQYF. CDR3 sequence (DNA): TGCGCCAGCAGCCAAGATGGGGACTCTCCGAGGCGCGAGCAGTACTTC.

This clone occurred once. The rearrangement joins TRBV29-1 to TRBJ1-2; the match to TRBD1 covers 10 bases. The V gene end was trimmed by 6 bases and the J gene end by 8 bases; junction bases not matched to a gene: 3. The CDR3 runs to 11 residues. Per the germline V gene, CDR1 is SQVTM and CDR2 is ANQGSEA. The CDR3 spells CSVQTGGGYTF. The CDR3 region has the DNA TGCAGCGTACAGACAGGGGGCGGCTACACCTTC.

The rearrangement links TRBV25-1 to TRBJ2-1, with 9 positions matching TRBD1. The CDR3 covers 16 residues. J gave up 9 bases and V 5 bases, and 14 bases lay outside the gene matches. CDR1 and CDR2 (germline): MGHDK, SYGVNS. The CDR3 DNA reads as TGTGCCAGCAGTCACAACCCGGGGACAGGGATCACTGAGCAGTTCTTC. It translates to CASSHNPGTGITEQFF. Full variable domain (outside the CDR3, taken from reference TRBV25-1 and TRBJ2-1): EADIYQTPRYLVIGTGKKITLECSQTMGHDKMYWYQQDPGMELHLIHYSYGVNSTEKGDLSSESTVSRIRTEHFPLTLESARPSHTSQYLCASSHNPGTGITEQFFGPGTRLTVL.

This chain links TRBV6-1 with TRBJ1-1, with 9 bases aligning to TRBD1. The germline gives CDR1 MNHNS, CDR2 SASEGT. J gave up 8 bases and V 0 bases, and 7 bases lay outside the gene matches. CDR3 length: 15 amino acids. CDR3 coding DNA: TGTGCCAGCAGTGAAGCCACAGGGGGCGTTTACGAAGCTTTCTTT. Protein product: CASSEATGGVYEAFF.

The rearrangement joins TRBV7-8 to TRBJ1-2; D may be TRBD1 (5 bases). The V gene lost 6 bases and the J gene lost 4 bases, with 15 bases spanning the gap. CDR3 length: 14 amino acids. Germline V CDR1 and CDR2: SGHVS, FQNEAQ. As DNA, the CDR3 is TGTGCCAGCAGTACCGGGCGGGGGGGCTATGGCTACACCTTC. The encoded protein is CASSTGRGGYGYTF.

This clone was detected only a few times. The chain links TRBV5-1 to TRBJ1-1; 7 nucleotides line up with TRBD1. The germline V gene has CDR1 SGHRS and CDR2 YFSETQ. The V and J ends lost 0 bases and 5 bases, in that order; junction bases with no gene match: 4. This CDR3 has 14 residues. CDR3 in DNA: TGCGCCAGCAGCTTGGTCACAGGGGATACTGAAGCTTTCTTT. Translation gives CASSLVTGDTEAFF.

The rearrangement links TRBV2 to TRBJ2-7, with 7 bases identical to TRBD1. With 5 bases clipped from V and 3 bases from J, the junction kept 13 bases outside the gene matches. The CDR3 totals 16 residues. Germline CDR1 is SNHLY and CDR2 is FYNNEI. The CDR3 sequence is CASSQLPGQPSYEQYF. As DNA, the CDR3 is TGTGCCAGCAGTCAATTACCGGGACAGCCAAGCTACGAGCAGTACTTC.

Turning to this clone: An end of the junction does not agree with germline; a read error may underlie this. The V gene is TRBV6-2 or TRBV6-3, the J gene TRBJ2-7; 7 nucleotides match TRBD1. The CDR3 is 16 amino acids. Germline V gives CDR1 MNHEY, CDR2 SVGEGT. In DNA form, the CDR3 reads TGTGCCAGCAGCTACTTAGTGCGACAGGGAGACTACGAGCAGTACTTC. Translation: CASSYLVRQGDYEQYF.

The chain combines TRBV25-1 with TRBJ1-1, with D possibly being TRBD1 (5 bases). The germline V and J ends were trimmed by 10 bases and 9 bases, with 15 bases remaining between them. The germline V gene encodes CDR1 MGHDK and CDR2 SYGVNS. The CDR3 is made up of 11 amino acids. The CDR3 sequence is CATKSQGQAFF. The CDR3, as DNA: TGTGCCACCAAGAGCCAGGGCCAAGCTTTCTTT.

A single count supports this clone. J is TRBJ1-2 and V is TRBV2; no clear D. Trimming left V 1 base short and J 4 bases short, with 7 bases between. Germline V gene lookup returns CDR1 SNHLY and CDR2 FYNNEI. The CDR3 consists of 13 residues. The CDR3 bases are TGTGCCAGCAGTGAAGAGCCCTTCTATGGCTACACCTTC. This codes for CASSEEPFYGYTF.

This clone was counted once. The rearrangement links TRBV6-4 to TRBJ2-1, with 9 bases lining up with TRBD2. Looked up from germline, CDR1 is MRHNA and CDR2 is SNTAGT. V trimming: 4 bases; J trimming: 6 bases; junction bases outside the gene matches: 13. CDR3 length: 17 amino acids. CDR3 nucleotide sequence: TGTGCCAGCAGTGCGGGCGGGGGGGCTAGGAGAACCAATGAGCAGTTCTTC. Protein sequence: CASSAGGGARRTNEQFF.

CDR3 in DNA: TGTGCCAGCAGCTTAGCGAGGTTTGGAGGGGCTTTGAACACTGAAGCTTTCTTT. It codes for CASSLARFGGALNTEAFF. V and J are TRBV11-2 and TRBJ1-1; perhaps TRBD1 as D (5 bases). There are 18 residues in the CDR3. CDR1 and CDR2 (germline): SGHAT, FQNNGV. V shed 1 base and J shed 0 bases, with 18 bases lying between them.

The chain links TRBV4-3 to TRBJ1-2; the D is unclear. The CDR3 runs to 15 residues. Trimming removed 1 base from V and 0 bases from J, with 9 bases in between. From germline, CDR1 is LGHNA and CDR2 YSLEER. This CDR3 reads CASSQVRGANYGYTF. The CDR3 coding sequence is TGCGCCAGCAGCCAAGTTCGTGGAGCTAACTATGGCTACACCTTC.

This clone has a handful of counts. The DNA for the CDR3 is TGTGCCAGCAGTCAGACAGTTGGTATGTTCACTGAAGCTTTCTTT. This encodes CASSQTVGMFTEAFF. This sequence joins TRBV6-5 and TRBJ1-1, with D tentatively TRBD1 (5 bases). From germline, CDR1 is MNHEY and CDR2 SVGAGI. This CDR3 is 15 amino acids long. Between the trimmed V and J ends, which lost 5 bases and 4 bases, there was a span of 17 bases.

This clone has a handful of counts. The rearrangement uses TRBV19 and TRBJ1-5; 12 positions match TRBD1. This CDR3 contains 17 residues. The V and J ends lost 7 bases and 6 bases, in that order; junction bases with no gene match: 13. From germline, CDR1 is LNHDA and CDR2 SQIVND (reference sequence). The CDR3 region has the DNA TGTGCCAGTAATGGAGGGACAGGGGGCTGGGTCGGTCAGCCCCAGCATTTT. Protein: CASNGGTGGWVGQPQHF.